This entry lists 5 T cell receptor beta chains sequenced from one sample in a study of blood T cell repertoires in COVID-19. Sequenced by immunoSEQ multiplex PCR; TCRdb stores in-frame clones only, minus some. The profile shows around 300,000 clones, around 89% of them singletons. Material: peripheral blood. These receptors all stem from a woman aged 45-60 years with COVID-19, enrolled during active disease.

This chain joins TRBV12-3 or TRBV12-4 and TRBJ1-5; D unresolved. The CDR3 is 13 residues long. V lost 2 bases to trimming and J lost 1 base, with 3 bases between them. The CDR3 region has the DNA TGTGCCAGCAGTTTAATAAGCAATCAGCCCCAGCATTTT. It is translated as CASSLISNQPQHF.

This chain uses TRBV9 with TRBJ2-7; TRBD1 agrees at 9 bases. The germline V gene has CDR1 SGDLS and CDR2 YYNGEE. The trim removed 4 bases at V and 2 bases at J, leaving 10 bases unmatched. This CDR3 has 16 residues. The CDR3 protein is CASSTMTGTGPYEQYF. The CDR3 nucleotides read TGTGCCAGCAGCACCATGACCGGGACAGGGCCCTACGAGCAGTACTTC.

The chain is built from TRBV6-4 and TRBJ2-1; D possibly corresponds to TRBD2 (7 bases). Germline loops: CDR1 MRHNA, CDR2 SNTAGT. The germline V and J ends were trimmed by 0 bases and 7 bases, with 13 bases remaining between them. CDR3 size: 15 residues. The CDR3 bases are TGTGCCAGCAGTGACTCGGTCGGGGGGCCTAATGAGCAGTTCTTC. This encodes CASSDSVGGPNEQFF.

The chain joins TRBV27 to TRBJ1-3, with D hard to call. The germline V gene encodes CDR1 MNHEY and CDR2 SMNVEV (reference sequence). Trimming stripped 7 bases from V and 0 bases from J, with 7 bases between. The CDR3 loop spans 13 amino acids. As DNA, the CDR3 is TGTGCCAGCAAGAGTAGCTCTGGAAACACCATATATTTT. Amino acid sequence: CASKSSSGNTIYF.

This chain uses TRBV11-2 with TRBJ2-7, with D unresolved. Germline V gene lookup returns CDR1 SGHAT and CDR2 FQNNGV. This CDR3 has 12 residues. With 0 bases removed from V and 2 bases from J, the gap between germline ends came to 2 bases. The DNA for the CDR3 is TGTGCCAGCAGCTTAGACACCTACGAGCAGTACTTC. Encoded protein: CASSLDTYEQYF.